The next 15 T cell receptor beta chains were all read from a single sample in a study of blood T cell repertoires in COVID-19 (dated by TCRdb to about 2020). The library was prepared using the immunoSEQ multiplex PCR assay. Sourced from immuneACCESS, this table was stored by TCRdb with only in-frame sequences that have V and J called. A share of the clones is absent; for the studies checked, an unresolved V gene accounts for under half, and the remainder has no known explanation. In all, the sample holds about 120,000 clones, and 88% of those were seen once. In total, the top ten clones hold roughly 1.1% of the sample. Sequenced input: peripheral blood. These receptor sequences come from a woman older than 75 with acute or convalescent COVID-19.

This clone was recorded once. This chain connects TRBV20-1 to TRBJ2-7; the D is unclear. Germline CDR1 is DFQATT and CDR2 is SNEGSKA (reference sequence). This CDR3 is 11 amino acids long. V dropped 3 bases and J dropped 5 bases, with 8 bases sitting between them. The CDR3 DNA reads TGCAGTGCTAGGAGGCAGAACGAGCAGTACTTC. Translation: CSARRQNEQYF.

V is TRBV5-1 and J is TRBJ2-3; no firm D call. Germline assignment: CDR1 SGHRS and CDR2 YFSETQ. The V gene lost 0 bases and the J gene lost 3 bases, with 11 bases spanning the gap. There are 15 residues in the CDR3. DNA of the CDR3: TGCGCCAGCAGCTTGGCCACACCCGGGACAGATACGCAGTATTTT. This encodes CASSLATPGTDTQYF.

CDR3 nucleotide sequence: TGTGCCAGCAGCTTAGAGTGGACTAGCGCGAGTTCGGAGCAGTTCTTC. It codes for CASSLEWTSASSEQFF. This sequence joins TRBV7-9 and TRBJ2-1; 9 bases line up with TRBD2. This CDR3 is 16 amino acids long. J lost 10 bases, V lost 1 base, and 11 bases had no gene match. From germline, CDR1 is SEHNR and CDR2 FQNEAQ (reference sequence).

This rearrangement joins TRBV7-8 to TRBJ1-5, with a tentative D call TRBD1 (6 bases). CDR1 SGHVS and CDR2 FQNEAQ come from the germline V gene. V shed 7 bases and J shed 0 bases, with 28 bases lying between them. The CDR3 length is 20 residues. DNA of the CDR3: TGTGCCAGCACTAGGGGGAAAAACGGACCGTTCGACCATAGCAATCAGCCCCAGCATTTT. Its translation: CASTRGKNGPFDHSNQPQHF.

The chain uses TRBV5-4 and TRBJ1-1; TRBD1 matches at 7 bases. This CDR3 comprises 13 residues. Trimming took 4 bases from V and 4 from J; bases not matched to a gene: 4. CDR1 is SGHNT and CDR2 is YYREEE in the germline V gene (reference sequence). The CDR3 DNA is TGTGCCAGCAGCCCTCAGGGGGGCACTGAAGCTTTCTTT. Protein product: CASSPQGGTEAFF. Together with reference TRBV5-4 and TRBJ1-1, the CDR3 gives the full variable domain: ETGVTQSPTHLIKTRGQQVTLRCSSQSGHNTVSWYQQALGQGPQFIFQYYREEENGRGNFPPRFSGLQFPNYSSELNVNALELDDSALYLCASSPQGGTEAFFGQGTRLTVV.

The V call is TRBV2, the J call TRBJ2-3; 8 positions match TRBD1. Germline loops: CDR1 SNHLY, CDR2 FYNNEI. This CDR3 is 16 amino acids long. The J segment lost 1 base and the V segment lost 6 bases, leaving 9 bases of the junction unmatched. The CDR3 is CASRASGGGRTDTQYF. The CDR3 DNA follows: TGTGCCAGCAGGGCCTCAGGGGGCGGCCGCACAGATACGCAGTATTTT.

This clone was recorded a few times. The V gene is TRBV11-2, the J gene TRBJ2-1; TRBD1 is a possible D gene (6 bases). V was cut by 0 bases and J by 7 bases, with 7 bases left in between. This CDR3 has 13 amino acids. The germline V gene has CDR1 SGHAT and CDR2 FQNNGV. The CDR3 bases are TGTGCCAGCAGCTTAGACAGGGGTAATGAGCAGTTCTTC. Translation: CASSLDRGNEQFF.

The rearrangement uses TRBV28 and TRBJ2-7; 7 positions match TRBD1. The CDR3 is 14 residues long. The V segment lost 3 bases and the J segment 5 bases; nucleotides outside the gene matches: 7. CDR1 and CDR2 (germline): MDHEN, SYDVKM. The CDR3 DNA reads as TGTGCCAGCAGTTTCTTAGGGGGCAACAACGAGCAGTACTTC. This gives the protein CASSFLGGNNEQYF.

J is TRBJ2-7 and V is TRBV3-1 (or the pseudogene TRBV3-2); D may be TRBD2 (5 bases). Germline lookup yields CDR1 LGHDT and CDR2 YNNKEL (reference sequence). This CDR3 is built from 17 residues. Trimming cost V 1 base and J 0 bases, with 16 bases left between them. The CDR3 reads CASSQGTLNRGSYEQYF. DNA for the CDR3: TGTGCCAGCAGCCAAGGTACGCTAAACCGGGGCTCCTACGAGCAGTACTTC.

This chain joins TRBV9 and TRBJ1-1, with D perhaps TRBD1 (5 bases). The CDR3 spans 15 residues. Germline V lookup: CDR1 SGDLS, CDR2 YYNGEE. With 0 bases removed from V and 4 bases from J, the gap between germline ends came to 13 bases. The CDR3 region is CASSVGGRVGTEAFF. In DNA form, the CDR3 reads TGTGCCAGCAGCGTAGGGGGCAGGGTAGGCACTGAAGCTTTCTTT.

The genes are TRBV5-6 and TRBJ2-5, with TRBD2 identical over 8 bases. CDR3 size: 16 residues. Germline V gene lookup returns CDR1 SGHDT and CDR2 YYEEEE. The junction had 12 bases not matched to a gene; V was cut back by 4 bases and J by 4 bases. The CDR3 here is CASSHRAGGTRETQYF. The CDR3 DNA is TGTGCCAGCAGCCACCGGGCGGGAGGAACGCGAGAGACCCAGTACTTC.

The chain couples TRBV6-1 to TRBJ2-3; a weak D match, TRBD2 (6 bases). The ends were cut back, 4 bases at V and 0 bases at J, with 20 bases in the middle. Germline loops: CDR1 MNHNS, CDR2 SASEGT. The CDR3 contains 18 residues. CDR3 DNA: TGTGCCAGCAGTGCCATGGCGGGGAGAGGGCGAAGCACAGATACGCAGTATTTT. The encoded protein is CASSAMAGRGRSTDTQYF.

The CDR3 DNA follows: TGTGCCAGCAGCCCCAACGGGGGGCACTACGAGCAGTACTTC. Amino acids: CASSPNGGHYEQYF. This sequence joins TRBV11-2 and TRBJ2-7; D possibly corresponds to TRBD2 (7 bases). Trimming cost V 5 bases and J 3 bases, with 14 bases left between them. CDR3 length equals 14 residues. Germline loops: CDR1 SGHAT, CDR2 FQNNGV. Supplemented by reference TRBV11-2 and TRBJ2-7, the full variable domain reads EAGVAQSPRYKIIEKRQSVAFWCNPISGHATLYWYQQILGQGPKLLIQFQNNGVVDDSQLPKDRFSAERLKGVDSTLKIQPAKLEDSAVYLCASSPNGGHYEQYFGPGTRLTVT.

The J gene is TRBJ2-3, the V gene TRBV21-1; the tabulated D call, TRBD2, remains unverified against the DNA. TRBV21-1 is designated a pseudogene. This CDR3 contains 23 residues. The CDR3 protein is CASSPRCPWCNIVGTRGTDTQYF. The CDR3 region has the DNA TGTGCCAGCAGCCCACGGTGTCCATGGTGTAACATTGTGGGGACTAGGGGAACAGATACGCAGTATTTT.

V and J are TRBV2 and TRBJ2-2; tentatively, D is TRBD1 (6 bases). CDR1 and CDR2 (germline): SNHLY, FYNNEI. The CDR3 contains 15 residues. V was clipped by 7 bases and J by 3 bases, with 15 bases between them. The chain's CDR3 is CASTGQGPHTGELFF. In DNA, the CDR3 is TGTGCCAGCACCGGGCAGGGGCCCCACACCGGGGAGCTGTTTTTT. Variable domain in full (rest from reference TRBV2 and TRBJ2-2): EPEVTQTPSHQVTQMGQEVILRCVPISNHLYFYWYRQILGQKVEFLVSFYNNEISEKSEIFDDQFSVERPDGSNFTLKIRSTKLEDSAMYFCASTGQGPHTGELFFGEGSRLTVL.